The TCR beta chain under discussion was sequenced for a study of radiotherapy plus CTLA-4 blockade in lung cancer. Study observations and caveats: There was expansion of tumor-derived TCR clones in blood after radiotherapy plus ipilimumab. Early shifts in blood T cell clones, with interferon-beta, reportedly predicted response best.

Focal radiation plus CTLA-4 blockade with ipilimumab was administered to patients who had chemo-refractory metastatic non-small-cell lung cancer. Sequencing was performed with immunoSEQ multiplex PCR; in TCRdb, only in-frame clones are kept and a portion is missing. The sample includes about 83,000 clones, around 79% of them seen just once. V lost 5 bases and J lost 2, with 7 bases in between. This CDR3 region has 13 residues. CDR1 and CDR2 from the germline V gene are SGHTA and FQGNSA. This clone was picked up a small number of times. Its antigen is still unknown. Specimen: peripheral blood, collected from a patient treated with radiotherapy plus ipilimumab. The TCR originated in a human donor with non-small cell lung cancer who had a partial response to radiotherapy plus ipilimumab. Some clones in this sample may be carry-over from other donors' samples. J is TRBJ1-3 and V is TRBV7-2; tentatively, D is TRBD1 (5 bases). The CDR3 coding sequence is TGTGCCAGCAGCGCGGGGCCTGGAAACACCATATATTTT. Its translation: CASSAGPGNTIYF.